The clone carrying this T cell receptor (beta chain) was counted between two and nine times. Its antigen is not identified. The sample belongs to a study of OX40 agonist ivuxolimab in advanced cancers. About the research overall: Patients were treated with ivuxolimab, an agonistic anti-OX40 (CD134) antibody. Enrolled patients in dose escalation had cancers that were hepatocellular carcinoma, melanoma, renal cell or head and neck cancer.

The method was immunoSEQ multiplex PCR; TCRdb's version includes in-frame clones alone and lacks a portion of them. The data contain approximately 48,000 clones, nearly 80% of them singletons. General study points: Among expanded peripheral T cells, antigen specificity went undetermined. CD4+ and CD8+ blood T cells expanded clonally by week 6 at 0.1 to 3.0 mg/kg.

V dropped 3 bases and J dropped 6; count of bases not matched to a gene: 5. The CDR3 is 15 amino acids. From germline, CDR1 is SNHLY and CDR2 FYNNEI. Sequenced here: CD4+ or CD8+ T cells sorted from blood, sampled in a trial of the OX40 agonist ivuxolimab. This receptor was identified in an adult with an advanced solid tumor such as melanoma, head and neck, liver or kidney cancer. The chain employs TRBV2 and TRBJ1-4, with 9 bases matching TRBD1. CDR3 loop: CASSDTGGAYEKLFF. CDR3 nucleotide sequence: TGTGCCAGCAGTGATACAGGGGGCGCTTATGAAAAACTGTTTTTT.